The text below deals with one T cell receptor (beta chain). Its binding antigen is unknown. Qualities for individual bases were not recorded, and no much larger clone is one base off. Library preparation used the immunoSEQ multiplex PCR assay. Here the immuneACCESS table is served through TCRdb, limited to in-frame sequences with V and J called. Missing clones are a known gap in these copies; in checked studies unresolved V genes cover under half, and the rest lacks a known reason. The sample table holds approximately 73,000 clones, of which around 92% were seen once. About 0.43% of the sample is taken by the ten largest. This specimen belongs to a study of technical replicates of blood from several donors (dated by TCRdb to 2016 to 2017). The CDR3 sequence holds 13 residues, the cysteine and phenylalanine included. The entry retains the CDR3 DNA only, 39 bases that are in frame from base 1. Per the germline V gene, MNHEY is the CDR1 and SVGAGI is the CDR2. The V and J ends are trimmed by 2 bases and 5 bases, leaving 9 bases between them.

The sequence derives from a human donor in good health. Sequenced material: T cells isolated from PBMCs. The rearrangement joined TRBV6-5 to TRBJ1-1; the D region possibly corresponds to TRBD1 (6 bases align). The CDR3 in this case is CASSYNRETEAFF. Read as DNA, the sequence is TGTGCCAGCAGTTACAACAGGGAAACTGAAGCTTTCTTT.